This TCR beta chain was sequenced during a study of cytomegalovirus exposure and HLA in healthy donors. Study as a whole: Falling in the Caucasian-associated ancestry cluster were 81% of 300 to 500 genotyped donors.

As to this clone: Its antigen is currently unknown.

Overall study findings and caveats: Per a later analysis, roughly 17,000 TCR beta sequences showed association with HLA alleles at 0.05 false discovery rate. In an earlier analysis, productive rearrangement rates for most beta V segments clustered near 87% or 30%. HLA restriction was apparent for most CMV-associated TCR beta chains in a later analysis.

The length of the CDR3 is 16 residues. The V gene end was trimmed by 0 bases and the J gene end by 2 bases; junction bases not matched to a gene: 5. Germline V gene data show CDR1 as SGHDT and CDR2 as YYEEEE. The PCR employed 60 Vbeta primers together with 13 Jbeta primers. Sequencing used immunoSEQ multiplex PCR; TCRdb keeps in-frame clones, though not all of them. In the table there are approximately 210,000 clones, 70% to 80% of which are singletons. The sample taken for sequencing was PBMCs. The TCR was taken from a woman between 50 and 59 years old in good health and CMV-seronegative. The chain joins TRBV5-6 to TRBJ2-3; TRBD2 matches at 8 bases. This CDR3 is CASSLVWGLDTDTQYF. The CDR3, as DNA: TGTGCCAGCAGCTTGGTTTGGGGACTAGACACAGATACGCAGTATTTT.